The 14 T cell receptor beta chains given below trace back to one sample, sequenced in a study of shared clonotypes between healthy human individuals (dated by TCRdb to the early 2020s). Library preparation employed the immunoSEQ multiplex PCR assay. What TCRdb holds here is the immuneACCESS table cut down to in-frame rearrangements. Part of the clones is not present; checked against another copy, under half of the missing clones reflect an unresolved V gene, and the others are unexplained. The sample yields roughly 2.5 million clones; around nine tenths were counted once. Together, the top ten hold over 0.12% of the sample. Source material: naive CD4+ T cells sorted from blood. What the cell subset or site label conveys for this sample: CD45RA+ positively selected. The receptors were gathered from a man aged 18 to 29 in good health.

The CDR3, as DNA: TGTGCCTGGAGGGGTGGTACCAGGGGGTATGAGCAGTTCTTC. This sequence encodes CAWRGGTRGYEQFF. The chain uses TRBV30 and TRBJ2-1, with 7 bases fitting TRBD1. Germline V gives CDR1 GTSNPN, CDR2 SVGIG (reference sequence). The V gene end was trimmed by 3 bases and the J gene end by 8 bases; junction bases not matched to a gene: 10. The CDR3 is 14 residues long.

The J gene is TRBJ2-7, the V gene TRBV25-1; weak D call: TRBD1 (6 bases). CDR3 length: 13 residues. Trimming pared 1 base from V and 7 bases from J, leaving 11 bases between. Per the germline V gene, CDR1 is MGHDK and CDR2 is SYGVNS. CDR3 nucleotides: TGTGCCAGCAGTGAATCTAACAGGGTTGAGCAGTACTTC. It translates to CASSESNRVEQYF.

This chain links TRBV19 with TRBJ2-2; no firm D call. This CDR3 is 16 amino acids long. The V end lost 5 bases, the J end lost 0 bases, and 13 bases lay between the germline ends. CDR1 and CDR2 (germline): LNHDA, SQIVND (reference sequence). For the CDR3, the DNA is TGTGCCAGTAGTCCTGAAAGGACCGCGAACACCGGGGAGCTGTTTTTT. Amino acid sequence: CASSPERTANTGELFF. Full variable domain (rest looked up from reference TRBV19 and TRBJ2-2): DGGITQSPKYLFRKEGQNVTLSCEQNLNHDAMYWYRQDPGQGLRLIYYSQIVNDFQKGDIAEGYSVSREKKESFPLTVTSAQKNPTAFYLCASSPERTANTGELFFGEGSRLTVL.

V gene TRBV11-2 combines with J gene TRBJ2-5; D gene ambiguous. The germline V gene encodes CDR1 SGHAT and CDR2 FQNNGV. The CDR3 loop spans 15 amino acids. Between the trimmed V and J ends, which lost 2 bases and 0 bases, there was a span of 10 bases. The CDR3 protein is CASSLREAYQETQYF. CDR3 nucleotide sequence: TGTGCCAGCAGCTTAAGAGAAGCGTACCAAGAGACCCAGTACTTC.

The chain links TRBV5-1 to TRBJ2-7, with D perhaps matching TRBD1 or TRBD2 (5 bases each). This CDR3 spans 15 amino acids. Trimming took off 4 bases at V and 0 bases at J, with 14 bases between the two ends. Germline CDR1 SGHRS, CDR2 YFSETQ. CDR3 nucleotide sequence: TGCGCCAGCAGCCCCCAGGAAGGGACCTCCTACGAGCAGTACTTC. Translation: CASSPQEGTSYEQYF.

This rearrangement joins TRBV6-6 to TRBJ1-2, with TRBD1 matching over 8 bases. The V gene end was trimmed by 4 bases and the J gene end by 4 bases; junction bases not matched to a gene: 8. This CDR3 region has 15 residues. Looked up from germline, CDR1 is MNHNY and CDR2 is SVGAGI (reference sequence). CDR3: CASSSGGQGGYGYTF. The DNA of the CDR3 is TGTGCCAGCAGTTCCGGCGGACAGGGCGGCTATGGCTACACCTTC.

This clone has a single count. V and J are TRBV5-4 and TRBJ2-5; perhaps TRBD1 as D (6 bases). Trimming pared 1 base from V and 5 bases from J, leaving 15 bases between. The CDR3 totals 15 residues. Germline values: CDR1 SGHNT, CDR2 YYREEE (reference sequence). The DNA for the CDR3 is TGTGCCAGCAGCTTGAGGGGCAGGGGAGAGGAGACCCAGTACTTC. Protein: CASSLRGRGEETQYF.

The rearrangement uses TRBV19 and TRBJ2-5; 7 nucleotides agree with TRBD2. The germline V gene has CDR1 LNHDA and CDR2 SQIVND (reference sequence). V lost 3 bases to trimming and J lost 5 bases; unmatched junction nucleotides: 6. CDR3 size: 14 residues. In nucleotides, the CDR3 is TGTGCCAGTAGTATTTCCAGGGAGGGGGAGACCCAGTACTTC. Protein: CASSISREGETQYF.

This clone was observed a single time. The chain has TRBV18 and TRBJ2-1; 8 nucleotides line up with TRBD2. The CDR3 consists of 17 residues. Germline values: CDR1 KGHSH, CDR2 LQKENI. V shed 0 bases and J 4 bases; nucleotides not matched to a gene: 8. The CDR3 DNA sequence: TGTGCCAGCTCACCACCGGTCGGAACTAGCGGTTACAATGAGCAGTTCTTC. This codes for CASSPPVGTSGYNEQFF.

This chain uses TRBV7-3 with TRBJ2-4; tentative D call: TRBD1 (5 bases). Germline CDR1 SGHTA, CDR2 FQGTGA. V lost 5 bases to trimming and J lost 2 bases, with 13 bases between them. The CDR3 contains 15 residues. The CDR3 loop is CASSPGFVPKNIQYF. Written as DNA, the CDR3 is TGTGCCAGCAGCCCAGGGTTTGTGCCCAAAAACATTCAGTACTTC.

On this clone itself: Other DNA sequences in the sample encode the same CDR3. The rearrangement joins TRBV5-1 to TRBJ2-7; 7 positions agree with TRBD2. Trimming at V came to 0 bases and at J to 1 base, leaving 4 bases not matched to a gene. The CDR3 contains 15 residues. Germline CDR1 and CDR2: SGHRS and YFSETQ. DNA for the CDR3: TGCGCCAGCAGCTTGGAGGGTAGCGGGTCCTACGAGCAGTACTTC. Protein product: CASSLEGSGSYEQYF. Looking up the rest from reference TRBV5-1 and TRBJ2-7 gives the full variable domain: KAGVTQTPRYLIKTRGQQVTLSCSPISGHRSVSWYQQTPGQGLQFLFEYFSETQRNKGNFPGRFSGRQFSNSRSEMNVSTLELGDSALYLCASSLEGSGSYEQYFGPGTRLTVT.

About this clone: The same CDR3 arises from other DNA sequences in this sample as well. The V call is TRBV5-1, the J call TRBJ1-2; D is possibly TRBD1 (6 bases). The CDR3 has 14 amino acids. CDR1 and CDR2 from the germline V gene are SGHRS and YFSETQ. The V end lost 0 bases, the J end lost 2 bases, and 8 bases lay between the germline ends. The CDR3 DNA sequence: TGCGCCAGCAGCTTGGCCGACAGGAACTATGGCTACACCTTC. This gives the protein CASSLADRNYGYTF.

The chain couples TRBV11-3 to TRBJ2-7; 7 nucleotides align to TRBD2. With V trimmed by 6 bases and J by 2 bases, 7 bases remained unmatched. The CDR3 runs to 14 residues. CDR1 is SGHNT, CDR2 YENEEA, per germline. CDR3 loop: CASRQWAGAYEQYF. CDR3 sequence (DNA): TGTGCCAGCAGACAATGGGCGGGGGCCTACGAGCAGTACTTC.

For this clone: The junction and the germline gene differ at one end; a read error may be behind it. CDR3 nucleotides: TGTGCCGGCAGTAAGGGTACGGCTAATGAAAAACTGTTTTTT. Amino acid sequence: CAGSKGTANEKLFF. V usage is TRBV9 and J usage is TRBJ1-4; no clear D. Germline lookup yields CDR1 SGDLS and CDR2 YYNGEE. This CDR3 comprises 14 residues.